The clone carrying this T cell receptor (beta chain) was seen a few times. Unmatched junction bases numbered 9, after V lost 1 base and J lost 5 bases. This CDR3 is built from 17 residues. Germline CDR1 is SGHTA and CDR2 is FQGNSA. The sample belongs to a study of T-cell reconstitution after alpha-beta-depleted transplantation in children. The authors prepared the TCRbeta library with unique molecular identifiers. MiXCR, run by TCRdb on the PCR reads, gives a single entry per CDR3 protein. The sample lists some 600,000 distinct CDR3 sequences; roughly 15% were seen once. The sequence derives from a human donor who donated a stem cell graft to a child with acute myeloid leukemia. The chain uses TRBV7-2 and TRBJ2-1; 9 nucleotides match TRBD2. The sample here was PBMCs from the stem cell graft donor, taken from the stem cell graft. This CDR3 is CASSLGVGGGADNEQFF. DNA of the CDR3: TGTGCCAGCAGCTTAGGGGTCGGCGGGGGGGCCGACAATGAGCAGTTCTTC. The variable domain in full, completed from reference TRBV7-2 and TRBJ2-1, reads GAGVSQSPSNKVTEKGKDVELRCDPISGHTALYWYRQSLGQGLEFLIYFQGNSAPDKSGLPSDRFSAERTGGSVSTLTIQRTQQEDSAVYLCASSLGVGGGADNEQFFGPGTRLTVL.